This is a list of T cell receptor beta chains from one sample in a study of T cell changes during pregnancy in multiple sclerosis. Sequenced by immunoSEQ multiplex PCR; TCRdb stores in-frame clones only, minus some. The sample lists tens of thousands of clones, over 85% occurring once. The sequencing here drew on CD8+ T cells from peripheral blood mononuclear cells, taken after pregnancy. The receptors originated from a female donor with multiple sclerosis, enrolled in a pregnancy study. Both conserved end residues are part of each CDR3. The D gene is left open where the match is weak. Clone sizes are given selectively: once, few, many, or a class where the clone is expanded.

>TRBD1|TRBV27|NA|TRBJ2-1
TGTGCCAGCAGTTGGGGACAGGGAGGGAAAGACGACAATGAGCAGTTCTTC
CASSWGQGGKDDNEQFF
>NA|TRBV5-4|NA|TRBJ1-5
TGTGCCAGCAGCTTGGACAGGGCTGACAATCAGCCCCAGCATTTT
CASSLDRADNQPQHF
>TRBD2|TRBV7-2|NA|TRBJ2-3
TGTGCCAGCAGCCCGGGGACTAGCGGCACAGATACGCAGTATTTT
CASSPGTSGTDTQYF
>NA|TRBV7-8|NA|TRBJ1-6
TGTGCCAGCAGCTTAGGAACCAGGATCTATAATTCACCCCTCCACTTT
CASSLGTRIYNSPLHF
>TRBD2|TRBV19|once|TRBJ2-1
TGTGCCAGTAGTCACGGACTAGCGGGGGGCTCGTTCTTC
CASSHGLAGGSFF
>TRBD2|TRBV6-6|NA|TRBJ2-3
TGTGCCAGCGGCGGGAGCCTCACAGATACGCAGTATTTT
CASGGSLTDTQYF
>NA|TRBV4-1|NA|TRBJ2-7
TGCGCCAGCAGCCAAGTCGGTAGCGCCCTAAACGAGCAGTACTTC
CASSQVGSALNEQYF
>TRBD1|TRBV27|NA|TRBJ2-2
TGTGCCAGCAGTCCATTACAGGGGCCCTTCGCCGGGGAGCTGTTTTTT
CASSPLQGPFAGELFF
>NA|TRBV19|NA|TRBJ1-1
TGTGCCAGTAGTCCCCGGGACTGGAACCTAATGAACACTGAAGCTTTCTTT
CASSPRDWNLMNTEAFF
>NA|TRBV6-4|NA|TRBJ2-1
TGTGCCAGCAGTGAGTATTCAGGGGTGAGCTCCTACAATGAGCAGTTCTTC
CASSEYSGVSSYNEQFF
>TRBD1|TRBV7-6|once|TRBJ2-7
TGTGCCAGCAGCCCTGAGGGGAACAGGGGCTACGAGCAGTACTTC
CASSPEGNRGYEQYF
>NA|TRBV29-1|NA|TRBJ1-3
TGCAGCGTTGCGGGTTTCTCTGGAAACACCATATATTTT
CSVAGFSGNTIYF
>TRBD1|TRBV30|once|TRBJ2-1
TGTGCCTGGATCCTACAGGGGGATGAGCAGTTCTTC
CAWILQGDEQFF
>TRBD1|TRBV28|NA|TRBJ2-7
TGTGCCAGCAGTTCGGGACAGAACCCCTACGAGCAGTACTTC
CASSSGQNPYEQYF
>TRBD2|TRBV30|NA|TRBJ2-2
TGTGCCTGGAGGCTAGCGGAGAACACCGGGGAGCTGTTTTTT
CAWRLAENTGELFF
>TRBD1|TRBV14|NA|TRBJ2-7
TGTGCCAGCAGCCCGGGACAGGGGCCCCTCTACGAGCAGTACTTC
CASSPGQGPLYEQYF
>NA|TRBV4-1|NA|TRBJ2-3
TGCGCCAGCAGCCCAGCGGTAGATACGCAGTATTTT
CASSPAVDTQYF
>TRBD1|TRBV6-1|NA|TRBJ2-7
TGTGCCAGCAGTGAAGCGCTTATTGGGACAGGCCTTTACGAGCAGTACTTC
CASSEALIGTGLYEQYF
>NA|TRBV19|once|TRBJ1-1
TGTGCCAGTTCTACGGGGTTGAACACTGAAGCTTTCTTT
CASSTGLNTEAFF
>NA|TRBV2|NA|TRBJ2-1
TGTGCCACCCCGTCCGGGGTGGGTGAGCAGTTCTTC
CATPSGVGEQFF
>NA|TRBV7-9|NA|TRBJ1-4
TGTGCCAGCTCGAACTTTGCAACTAATGAAAAACTGTTTTTT
CASSNFATNEKLFF
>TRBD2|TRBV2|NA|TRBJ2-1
TGTGCCAGCACCGAGGCTTGGCTAGCGGGGAGCTCCTACAATGAGCAGTTCTTC
CASTEAWLAGSSYNEQFF
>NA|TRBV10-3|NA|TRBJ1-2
TGTGCCATCAACGTAGGGGATGGCTACACCTTC
CAINVGDGYTF
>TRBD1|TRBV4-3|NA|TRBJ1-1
TGCGCCAGCAGCCCTGGGACAGCAAACACTGAAGCTTTCTTT
CASSPGTANTEAFF
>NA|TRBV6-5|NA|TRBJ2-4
TGTGCCAGCAGTTTCGGAGCCAAAAACATTCAGTACTTC
CASSFGAKNIQYF
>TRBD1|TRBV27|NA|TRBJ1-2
TGTGCCACCACAGCCGGGACAGGGGGTTACAATGGCTACACCTTC
CATTAGTGGYNGYTF
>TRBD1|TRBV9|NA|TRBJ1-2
TGTGCCAGCAGCTTCACCGGGACAGGGGGCCCGGGGAACTATGGCTACACCTTC
CASSFTGTGGPGNYGYTF
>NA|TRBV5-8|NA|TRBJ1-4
TGTGCCAGCAGTTCGCGGGTTGCGGCCGGGGATGAAAAACTGTTTTTT
CASSSRVAAGDEKLFF
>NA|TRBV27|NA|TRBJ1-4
TGTGCCAGCAGTTGGGGGGCAACTAATGAAAAACTGTTTTTT
CASSWGATNEKLFF
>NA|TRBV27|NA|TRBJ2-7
TGTGCCAGCAGTTTATCTCGCTCCTACGAGCAGTACTTC
CASSLSRSYEQYF
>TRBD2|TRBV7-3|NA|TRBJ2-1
TGTGCCAGCAGCTCGGGGCTAGCGGGAGTTGATGAGCAGTTCTTC
CASSSGLAGVDEQFF
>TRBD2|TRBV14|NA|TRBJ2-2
TGTGCCAGCAGCTTAACTAGCGCTGGGGAGCTGTTTTTT
CASSLTSAGELFF
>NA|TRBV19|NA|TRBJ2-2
TGTGCCAGTAGCCCGGGACACACGAACACCGGGGAGCTGTTTTTT
CASSPGHTNTGELFF
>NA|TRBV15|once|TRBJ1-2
TGTGCCACCAGCAGCAGGGTTCTAGAAGGCTACACCTTC
CATSSRVLEGYTF
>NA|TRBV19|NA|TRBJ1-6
TGTGCCACCCGGGGGGAGTCCTATTCACCCCTCCACTTT
CATRGESYSPLHF
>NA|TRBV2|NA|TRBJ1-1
TGTGCCAGTCCTCTAAACACTGAAGCTTTCTTT
CASPLNTEAFF
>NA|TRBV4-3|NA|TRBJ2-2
TGCGCCAGCAGCCAAGATTCCGGCACCGGGGAGCTGTTTTTT
CASSQDSGTGELFF
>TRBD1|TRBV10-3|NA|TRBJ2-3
TGTGCCATCAGTGTCGGACAGGGCACAGATACGCAGTATTTT
CAISVGQGTDTQYF
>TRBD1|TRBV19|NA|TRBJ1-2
TGTGCTAGTAGCCCACGGACAGGGGATGGCTACACCTTC
CASSPRTGDGYTF
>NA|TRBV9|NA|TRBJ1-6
TGTGCCAGCAGCGCCCCCGGTAGTAATTCACCCCTCCACTTT
CASSAPGSNSPLHF
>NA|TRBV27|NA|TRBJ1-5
TGTGCCAGCAGTTTAGGAGGGGACCAGCCCCAGCATTTT
CASSLGGDQPQHF
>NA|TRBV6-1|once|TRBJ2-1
TGTGCCAGGCGGGGCGGGGTTGAGTTCTTC
CARRGGVEFF
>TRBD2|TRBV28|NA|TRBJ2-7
TGTGCCGCCTCATCCGGGAGGGCCTACGAGCAGTACTTC
CAASSGRAYEQYF
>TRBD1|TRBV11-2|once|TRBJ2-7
TGTGCCAGCAGTTTCGGGACAGAGTACGAGCAGTACTTC
CASSFGTEYEQYF
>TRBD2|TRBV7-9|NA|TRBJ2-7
TGTGCCAGCAGCCCCGGGACTAGCGGGGTGATCTCCTACGAGCAGTACTTC
CASSPGTSGVISYEQYF
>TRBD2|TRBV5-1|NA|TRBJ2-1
TGCGCCAGCAGCTTGGCCCCTAGCGGGAGCAATGAGCAGTTCTTC
CASSLAPSGSNEQFF
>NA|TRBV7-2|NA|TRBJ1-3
TGTGCCAGCAGCTTAGCTAGCCTGCGGGGAAACACCATATATTTT
CASSLASLRGNTIYF
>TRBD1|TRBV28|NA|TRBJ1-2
TGTGCCGGCAGTTTAGCCGTTATAACAGGGGGCGCAGCTGGCTATGGCTACACCTTC
CAGSLAVITGGAAGYGYTF
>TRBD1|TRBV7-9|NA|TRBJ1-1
TGTGCCAGCGGCGGGACAGGCTTGAACACTGAAGCTTTCTTT
CASGGTGLNTEAFF
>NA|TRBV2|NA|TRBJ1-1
TGTGCCAGCAGTGAACCACAGGGATTTGTGATGAACACTGAAGCTTTCTTT
CASSEPQGFVMNTEAFF
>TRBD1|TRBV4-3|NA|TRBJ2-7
TGCGCCAGCAGCCCCAGACAGGGGACAGGCTACGAGCAGTACTTC
CASSPRQGTGYEQYF
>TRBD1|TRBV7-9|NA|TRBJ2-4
TGTGCCAGCAGCCCCGGGACAGAAAACATTCAGTACTTC
CASSPGTENIQYF
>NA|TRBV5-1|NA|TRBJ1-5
TGCGCCAGCAGCTTGGCCGCGGGGGGGCCCCAGCATTTT
CASSLAAGGPQHF
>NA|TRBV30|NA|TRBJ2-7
TGTGCCTGGGCCCTAGGGGACGAGCAGTACTTC
CAWALGDEQYF